Reported below is one T cell receptor beta chain. No antigen is known for it. This sample was taken from a study of shared clonotypes between healthy human individuals. Germline CDR1 is MNHEY and CDR2 is SMNVEV (reference sequence). Trimming removed 3 bases from V and 5 bases from J, with 7 bases in between. This CDR3 is 13 amino acids long. Study conclusions and caveats: Some clonotypes were shared by all four sorted-subset donors, while others were not shared. The non-shared ones had lower generation probabilities than the shared ones.

Here immunoSEQ multiplex PCR was the method, and the copy in TCRdb shows in-frame clones only, minus some. The table records more than 550,000 clones, roughly 91% of them present only once. Sequencing used memory CD8+ T cells from PBMCs. Subset: CD45RO+ cells pooled with CCR7-negative TemRA cells. This TCR came from a man in his late teens or twenties in good health. Some clones in this sample may be carry-over from other donors' samples. The V and J genes are TRBV27 and TRBJ2-2; TRBD2 is a possible D gene (6 bases). CDR3 in amino acids: CASSLEGTGELFF. The CDR3 DNA reads as TGTGCCAGCAGTTTGGAGGGGACCGGGGAGCTGTTTTTT.